This TCR beta chain was retrieved from a study of blood T cell repertoires in COVID-19. As for the study in general: PBMCs, B-cell-depleted T cells, or T cells were the source of the cDNA or gDNA that made up the material.

Generated by immunoSEQ multiplex PCR, the TCRdb table keeps only in-frame clones and is missing some. The sample holds roughly 68,000 clones, about 87% seen once. The clonotype comes from a woman aged 70-85 years with acute or convalescent COVID-19. Sequencing was carried out using peripheral blood.

CDR3 residues: CASSVASGGATDTQYF. CDR3 coding DNA: TGTGCCAGCAGCGTAGCCAGCGGGGGGGCCACAGATACGCAGTATTTT. V gene TRBV9 combines with J gene TRBJ2-3; 10 bases fit TRBD2. CDR1 SGDLS and CDR2 YYNGEE come from the germline V gene. Trimming cost V 0 bases and J 2 bases; bases outside gene matches: 3. The CDR3 is 16 amino acids.